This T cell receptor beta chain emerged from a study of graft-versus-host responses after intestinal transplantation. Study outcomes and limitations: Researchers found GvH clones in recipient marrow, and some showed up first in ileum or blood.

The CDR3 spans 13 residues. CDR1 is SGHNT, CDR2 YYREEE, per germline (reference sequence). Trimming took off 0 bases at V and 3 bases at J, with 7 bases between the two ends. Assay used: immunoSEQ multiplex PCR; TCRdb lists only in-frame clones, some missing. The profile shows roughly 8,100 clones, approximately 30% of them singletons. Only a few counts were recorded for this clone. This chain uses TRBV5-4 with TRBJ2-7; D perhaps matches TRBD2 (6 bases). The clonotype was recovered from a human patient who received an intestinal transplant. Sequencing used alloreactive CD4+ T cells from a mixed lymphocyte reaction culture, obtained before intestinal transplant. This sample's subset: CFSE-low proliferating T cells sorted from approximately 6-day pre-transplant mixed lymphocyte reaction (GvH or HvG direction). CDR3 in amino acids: CASSLGLDYEQYF. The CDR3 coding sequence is TGTGCCAGCAGCTTGGGACTAGACTACGAGCAGTACTTC.